The rows below give T cell receptor beta chains drawn from one sample of a study of blood T cell repertoires in COVID-19. Produced via immunoSEQ multiplex PCR; TCRdb's table is partial and in-frame only. The data hold 300,000 to 400,000 clones, with over 75% observed a single time. Sequencing used peripheral blood. These receptors were obtained from a man over 45 with active or convalescent COVID-19. Both conserved end residues are part of each CDR3. Fields, in order: clone size, J gene, V gene, D gene, CDR3 protein, CDR3 DNA. The D gene is left open where the match is weak. Size is omitted from some rows. Given values are once, few, many or a class for expanded clones.

clone size: -
J gene: TRBJ2-5
V gene: TRBV11-2
D gene: -
CDR3 protein: CASSLATYETQYF
CDR3 DNA: TGTGCCAGCAGCTTAGCCACCTATGAGACCCAGTACTTC

clone size: -
J gene: TRBJ2-3
V gene: TRBV18
D gene: TRBD2
CDR3 protein: CASSPQASGGSLTDTQYF
CDR3 DNA: TGTGCCAGCTCACCACAAGCTAGCGGGGGGTCCTTAACAGATACGCAGTATTTT

clone size: -
J gene: TRBJ2-7
V gene: TRBV24-1
D gene: -
CDR3 protein: CATSDSGGSYEQYF
CDR3 DNA: TGTGCCACCAGTGATTCTGGCGGTTCCTACGAGCAGTACTTC

clone size: -
J gene: TRBJ2-6
V gene: TRBV5-1
D gene: -
CDR3 protein: CASSPPGAANVLTF
CDR3 DNA: TGCGCCAGCAGCCCTCCGGGTGCGGCCAACGTCCTGACTTTC

clone size: -
J gene: TRBJ2-7
V gene: TRBV7-2
D gene: -
CDR3 protein: CASSFLTTSSHEQYF
CDR3 DNA: TGTGCCAGCAGTTTTCTTACGACTAGTTCTCACGAGCAGTACTTC

clone size: -
J gene: TRBJ2-3
V gene: TRBV7-9
D gene: TRBD2
CDR3 protein: CASSSRGTSGASTDTQYF
CDR3 DNA: TGTGCCAGCAGCAGCCGGGGGACTAGCGGGGCCAGCACAGATACGCAGTATTTT

clone size: -
J gene: TRBJ1-1
V gene: TRBV11-3
D gene: -
CDR3 protein: CASSLGGGNTEAFF
CDR3 DNA: TGTGCCAGCAGCTTAGGCGGGGGAAACACTGAAGCTTTCTTT

clone size: -
J gene: TRBJ1-3
V gene: TRBV5-6
D gene: TRBD1
CDR3 protein: CASSPPPGQGSGNTIYF
CDR3 DNA: TGTGCCAGCAGCCCCCCCCCGGGACAGGGGTCTGGAAACACCATATATTTT

clone size: -
J gene: TRBJ1-1
V gene: TRBV18
D gene: -
CDR3 protein: CASSPPGNTEAFF
CDR3 DNA: TGTGCCAGCTCACCTCCGGGGAACACTGAAGCTTTCTTT

clone size: -
J gene: TRBJ1-1
V gene: TRBV29-1
D gene: TRBD1
CDR3 protein: CSGRGPVTEAFF
CDR3 DNA: TGCAGCGGGAGGGGGCCGGTCACTGAAGCTTTCTTT

clone size: -
J gene: TRBJ2-7
V gene: TRBV5-4
D gene: TRBD1
CDR3 protein: CASSLDRSEQYF
CDR3 DNA: TGTGCCAGCAGCCTGGACAGGAGCGAGCAGTACTTC

clone size: -
J gene: TRBJ1-5
V gene: TRBV10-2
D gene: -
CDR3 protein: CASSESSEQPQHF
CDR3 DNA: TGCGCCAGCAGTGAGTCCAGCGAGCAGCCCCAGCATTTT

clone size: -
J gene: TRBJ1-3
V gene: TRBV28
D gene: TRBD1
CDR3 protein: CASSGGQPYSGNTIYF
CDR3 DNA: TGTGCCAGCAGTGGGGGACAGCCTTACTCTGGAAACACCATATATTTT

clone size: -
J gene: TRBJ2-7
V gene: TRBV11-2
D gene: -
CDR3 protein: CASRLGPAGGRYEQYF
CDR3 DNA: TGTGCCAGCAGATTAGGGCCGGCGGGTGGAAGGTACGAGCAGTACTTC

clone size: -
J gene: TRBJ2-2
V gene: TRBV20-1
D gene: -
CDR3 protein: CSAGPVGELFF
CDR3 DNA: TGCAGTGCTGGGCCAGTCGGGGAGCTGTTTTTT

clone size: -
J gene: TRBJ2-1
V gene: TRBV6-5
D gene: TRBD2
CDR3 protein: CASSYLRAGGLNEQFF
CDR3 DNA: TGTGCCAGCAGTTACCTCAGAGCGGGGGGCCTGAATGAGCAGTTCTTC

clone size: once
J gene: TRBJ2-7
V gene: TRBV28
D gene: -
CDR3 protein: CASMDGLRHYYEQYF
CDR3 DNA: TGTGCCAGCATGGACGGACTACGACACTACTACGAGCAGTACTTC

clone size: -
J gene: TRBJ2-2
V gene: TRBV11-3
D gene: TRBD2
CDR3 protein: CASSLSGTNGELFF
CDR3 DNA: TGTGCCAGCAGCTTGAGTGGGACTAACGGGGAGCTGTTTTTT

clone size: -
J gene: TRBJ2-7
V gene: TRBV20-1
D gene: -
CDR3 protein: CSASGAGSSYEQYF
CDR3 DNA: TGCAGTGCTAGTGGGGCGGGCAGCTCCTACGAGCAGTACTTC

clone size: -
J gene: TRBJ2-6
V gene: TRBV5-1
D gene: TRBD2
CDR3 protein: CASSSKRGGALAGANVLTF
CDR3 DNA: TGCGCCAGCAGCTCGAAAAGGGGAGGGGCCCTTGCTGGGGCCAACGTCCTGACTTTC

clone size: -
J gene: TRBJ1-1
V gene: TRBV5-6
D gene: -
CDR3 protein: CASSLEGAAFF
CDR3 DNA: TGTGCCAGCAGCTTGGAAGGGGCCGCTTTCTTT

clone size: -
J gene: TRBJ2-7
V gene: TRBV6-1
D gene: TRBD2
CDR3 protein: CASSEGTSFYEQYF
CDR3 DNA: TGTGCCAGCAGTGAAGGGACTAGCTTCTACGAGCAGTACTTC

clone size: -
J gene: TRBJ2-3
V gene: TRBV27
D gene: -
CDR3 protein: CASQTSTDTQYF
CDR3 DNA: TGTGCCAGTCAAACTAGCACAGATACGCAGTATTTT

clone size: -
J gene: TRBJ1-2
V gene: TRBV18
D gene: -
CDR3 protein: CASSPWAGIEYGYTF
CDR3 DNA: TGTGCCAGCTCACCCTGGGCGGGGATAGAGTATGGCTACACCTTC

clone size: -
J gene: TRBJ1-6
V gene: TRBV6-5
D gene: TRBD1
CDR3 protein: CASSSGQAASPLHF
CDR3 DNA: TGTGCCAGCAGTTCGGGACAGGCCGCATCACCCCTCCACTTT

clone size: -
J gene: TRBJ1-2
V gene: TRBV6-5
D gene: TRBD1
CDR3 protein: CASSRTGPPGYTF
CDR3 DNA: TGTGCCAGCAGCCGGACAGGGCCCCCTGGCTACACCTTC

clone size: -
J gene: TRBJ1-6
V gene: TRBV6-5
D gene: -
CDR3 protein: CASRPGSLANSPLHF
CDR3 DNA: TGTGCCAGCAGACCCGGGAGCTTGGCTAATTCACCCCTCCACTTT

clone size: -
J gene: TRBJ2-3
V gene: TRBV5-1
D gene: -
CDR3 protein: CASSLRGNPTDTQYF
CDR3 DNA: TGCGCCAGCAGCTTGAGGGGGAACCCGACAGATACGCAGTATTTT

clone size: -
J gene: TRBJ2-3
V gene: TRBV7-8
D gene: -
CDR3 protein: CASSLFGTDTQYF
CDR3 DNA: TGTGCCAGCAGCTTATTCGGCACAGATACGCAGTATTTT

clone size: -
J gene: TRBJ2-5
V gene: TRBV5-4
D gene: -
CDR3 protein: CASSPNRNQETQYF
CDR3 DNA: TGTGCCAGCAGCCCGAACAGAAACCAAGAGACCCAGTACTTC

clone size: -
J gene: TRBJ2-7
V gene: TRBV2
D gene: -
CDR3 protein: CASSEGPQEQYF
CDR3 DNA: TGTGCCAGCAGTGAGGGCCCACAAGAGCAGTACTTC

clone size: -
J gene: TRBJ2-5
V gene: TRBV7-7
D gene: TRBD2
CDR3 protein: CASSLYGTREETQYF
CDR3 DNA: TGTGCTAGCAGCCTATACGGGACTAGAGAAGAGACCCAGTACTTC

clone size: -
J gene: TRBJ1-5
V gene: TRBV28
D gene: TRBD1
CDR3 protein: CASSHRQGTGRSNQPQHF
CDR3 DNA: TGTGCCAGCAGCCATCGACAGGGGACAGGGCGTAGCAATCAGCCCCAGCATTTT

clone size: once
J gene: TRBJ2-1
V gene: TRBV14
D gene: TRBD2
CDR3 protein: CASSQVLTSGGVNEQFF
CDR3 DNA: TGTGCCAGCAGCCAAGTCCTGACTAGCGGGGGGGTCAATGAGCAGTTCTTC

clone size: -
J gene: TRBJ2-1
V gene: TRBV9
D gene: TRBD2
CDR3 protein: CASSPREKVGDEQFF
CDR3 DNA: TGTGCCAGCAGCCCGCGGGAGAAAGTCGGCGATGAGCAGTTCTTC

clone size: -
J gene: TRBJ1-2
V gene: TRBV9
D gene: -
CDR3 protein: CASSGGGTYNYGYTF
CDR3 DNA: TGTGCCAGCAGCGGTGGGGGCACCTATAACTATGGCTACACCTTC

clone size: -
J gene: TRBJ2-7
V gene: TRBV5-1
D gene: -
CDR3 protein: CASSPGSGTLEQYF
CDR3 DNA: TGCGCCAGCAGCCCCGGGTCCGGAACGCTCGAGCAGTACTTC

clone size: -
J gene: TRBJ1-1
V gene: TRBV7-3
D gene: -
CDR3 protein: CASSFGSDTEAFF
CDR3 DNA: TGTGCCAGCAGCTTCGGGTCTGACACTGAAGCTTTCTTT

clone size: -
J gene: TRBJ1-2
V gene: TRBV6-5
D gene: -
CDR3 protein: CASSYTRGSGYTF
CDR3 DNA: TGTGCCAGCAGTTACACCAGGGGATCTGGCTACACCTTC

clone size: -
J gene: TRBJ2-5
V gene: TRBV15
D gene: -
CDR3 protein: CATSRTQETQYF
CDR3 DNA: TGTGCCACCAGCAGGACTCAAGAGACCCAGTACTTC

clone size: once
J gene: TRBJ2-3
V gene: TRBV27
D gene: -
CDR3 protein: CATADSGTDTQYF
CDR3 DNA: TGTGCCACCGCGGACAGCGGCACAGATACGCAGTATTTT

clone size: -
J gene: TRBJ1-2
V gene: TRBV2
D gene: -
CDR3 protein: CASGRLPNYGYTF
CDR3 DNA: TGTGCCAGCGGCCGACTGCCCAACTATGGCTACACCTTC

clone size: -
J gene: TRBJ2-7
V gene: TRBV6-5
D gene: TRBD2
CDR3 protein: CASSYGRGGKYGEQYF
CDR3 DNA: TGTGCCAGCAGTTATGGGAGGGGCGGAAAATACGGGGAGCAGTACTTC

clone size: -
J gene: TRBJ1-2
V gene: TRBV21-1
D gene: -
CDR3 protein: CASRPLLRGTNYGYTF
CDR3 DNA: TGTGCCAGCCGACCCCTACTCAGGGGGACTAACTATGGCTACACCTTC

clone size: -
J gene: TRBJ2-1
V gene: TRBV27
D gene: TRBD2
CDR3 protein: CASTGTSDEQFF
CDR3 DNA: TGTGCCAGCACGGGGACTAGCGATGAGCAGTTCTTC

clone size: -
J gene: TRBJ1-4
V gene: TRBV28
D gene: -
CDR3 protein: CASSLGQGPTNEKLFF
CDR3 DNA: TGTGCCAGCAGTTTAGGTCAGGGCCCAACTAATGAAAAACTGTTTTTT

clone size: few
J gene: TRBJ2-7
V gene: TRBV5-4
D gene: TRBD1
CDR3 protein: CASRPGTGVEQYF
CDR3 DNA: TGTGCCAGCAGGCCCGGGACAGGGGTCGAGCAGTACTTC

clone size: -
J gene: TRBJ2-1
V gene: TRBV20-1
D gene: -
CDR3 protein: CSASRAPSSYNEQFF
CDR3 DNA: TGCAGTGCTAGTCGCGCCCCCTCCTCCTACAATGAGCAGTTCTTC